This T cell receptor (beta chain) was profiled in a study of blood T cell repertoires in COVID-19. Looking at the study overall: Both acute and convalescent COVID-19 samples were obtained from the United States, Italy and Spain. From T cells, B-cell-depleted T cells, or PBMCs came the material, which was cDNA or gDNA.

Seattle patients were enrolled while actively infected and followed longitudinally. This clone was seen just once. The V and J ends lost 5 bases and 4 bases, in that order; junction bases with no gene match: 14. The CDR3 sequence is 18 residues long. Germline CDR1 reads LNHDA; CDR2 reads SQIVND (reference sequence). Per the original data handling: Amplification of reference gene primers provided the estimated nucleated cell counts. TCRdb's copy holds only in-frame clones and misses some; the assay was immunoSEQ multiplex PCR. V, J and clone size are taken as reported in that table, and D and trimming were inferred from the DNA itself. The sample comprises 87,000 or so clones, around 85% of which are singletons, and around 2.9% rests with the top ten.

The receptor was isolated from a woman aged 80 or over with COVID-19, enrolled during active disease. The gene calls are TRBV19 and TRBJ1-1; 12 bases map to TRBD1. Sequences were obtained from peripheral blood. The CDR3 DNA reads TGTGCCAGTAGTCCAAGTAGGGGGACAGGGGGCGCATCCACTGAAGCTTTCTTT. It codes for CASSPSRGTGGASTEAFF. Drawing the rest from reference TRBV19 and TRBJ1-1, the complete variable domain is DGGITQSPKYLFRKEGQNVTLSCEQNLNHDAMYWYRQDPGQGLRLIYYSQIVNDFQKGDIAEGYSVSREKKESFPLTVTSAQKNPTAFYLCASSPSRGTGGASTEAFFGQGTRLTVV.